These 30 T cell receptor beta chains came from one sample sequenced in a study of PD-L1 blockade in urothelial cancer. Libraries were prepared by immunoSEQ multiplex PCR; TCRdb keeps only in-frame clonotypes and omits some of them. This sample carries 35,000 to 50,000 clones, approximately 80% of them seen once, and the ten largest clones take 2.7%. The sample consisted of PBMCs, taken around atezolizumab (anti-PD-L1) treatment. The origin of the receptors is a man in his 70s with urothelial cancer.

The CDR3 is CASSVELAGVDEQFF. CDR3 coding DNA: TGTGCCAGCAGCGTAGAACTAGCGGGAGTGGATGAGCAGTTCTTC. The rearrangement joins TRBV9 to TRBJ2-1, with 11 bases identical to TRBD2. CDR3 size: 15 residues. Germline CDR1 is SGDLS and CDR2 is YYNGEE. Trimming removed 0 bases from V and 8 bases from J; junction bases left unmatched: 4.

The J gene is TRBJ2-1, the V gene TRBV5-1; 8 nucleotides match TRBD2. The V segment lost 0 bases and the J segment 3 bases; nucleotides outside the gene matches: 5. Germline V gene data show CDR1 as SGHRS and CDR2 as YFSETQ. The CDR3 runs to 16 residues. The CDR3: CASSLGASGYYNEQFF. CDR3 nucleotide sequence: TGCGCCAGCAGCTTGGGAGCTAGCGGGTACTACAATGAGCAGTTCTTC.

The chain employs TRBV2 and TRBJ2-1; perhaps TRBD1 as D (6 bases). V was clipped by 7 bases and J by 6 bases, with 13 bases between them. The V gene's germline CDR1 is SNHLY and CDR2 FYNNEI. The CDR3 is made up of 13 amino acids. This CDR3 is CASKPQGPNEQFF. DNA for the CDR3: TGTGCCAGCAAGCCCCAGGGGCCCAATGAGCAGTTCTTC.

DNA for the CDR3: TGCGCCAGCAGTGAGAGCACTAATGAAAAACTGTTTTTT. Translation gives CASSESTNEKLFF. The rearrangement joins TRBV10-2 to TRBJ1-4; no clear D. V lost 2 bases to trimming and J lost 2 bases, with 3 bases between them. This CDR3 is 13 amino acids long. Germline loops: CDR1 WSHSY, CDR2 SAAADI.

This rearrangement joins TRBV7-2 to TRBJ2-1; 12 bases are shared with TRBD2. The CDR3 covers 15 residues. After removal of 1 base from V and 8 bases from J, the junction contained 3 bases not matched to a gene. Looked up from germline, CDR1 is SGHTA and CDR2 is FQGNSA. This CDR3 is CASSLGPSGGDEQFF. CDR3 sequence (DNA): TGTGCCAGCAGCTTAGGCCCTAGCGGGGGGGATGAGCAGTTCTTC.

The J gene is TRBJ1-2, the V gene TRBV15; D gene uncertain. Germline CDR1 LNHNV, CDR2 YYDKDF (reference sequence). With 0 bases removed from V and 5 bases from J, the gap between germline ends came to 10 bases. The CDR3 is 14 amino acids. CDR3 region: CATSRDQSDYGYTF. CDR3 DNA sequence: TGTGCCACCAGCAGAGATCAGAGCGATTATGGCTACACCTTC.

The CDR3 loop reads CASGVSVSYEQYF. The CDR3 nucleotides are TGTGCCAGCGGAGTCAGTGTATCCTACGAGCAGTACTTC. The rearrangement links TRBV6-1 to TRBJ2-7; no firm D call. V was cut by 8 bases and J by 1 base, with 12 bases left in between. The V gene's germline CDR1 is MNHNS and CDR2 SASEGT. The CDR3 covers 13 residues.

The CDR3 is CASSQDTGGTGELFF. DNA of the CDR3: TGTGCCAGCAGCCAAGATACGGGGGGCACCGGGGAGCTGTTTTTT. V and J are TRBV4-2 and TRBJ2-2; 7 nucleotides line up with TRBD2. CDR1 and CDR2 (germline): LGHNA, YNFKEQ. V gave up 0 bases and J gave up 4 bases; unmatched junction bases: 2. This CDR3 comprises 15 residues.

The gene calls are TRBV7-2 and TRBJ2-1; perhaps TRBD2 as D (6 bases). Germline lookup yields CDR1 SGHTA and CDR2 FQGNSA. The V gene lost 2 bases and the J gene lost 5 bases, with 22 bases spanning the gap. CDR3 length: 18 amino acids. CDR3 region: CASSLSPGVTRLDNEQFF. CDR3 in DNA: TGTGCCAGCAGCTTAAGTCCGGGGGTGACAAGACTTGACAATGAGCAGTTCTTC.

This clone showed up just once. The rearrangement uses TRBV27 and TRBJ1-1; tentatively, D is TRBD1 (6 bases). The CDR3 contains 15 residues. V lost 3 bases and J lost 11, with 22 bases in between. Germline values: CDR1 MNHEY, CDR2 SMNVEV (reference sequence). DNA for the CDR3: TGTGCCAGCAGTTTCCGGACAGACTCCTCCGAGGCTGCTTTCTTT. Translating gives CASSFRTDSSEAAFF.

The chain's CDR3 is CSSGSGQGDGYTF. CDR3 in DNA: TGCAGCTCCGGATCGGGACAGGGTGATGGCTACACCTTC. The rearrangement links TRBV29-1 to TRBJ1-2; TRBD1 matches 9 bases. The CDR3 is 13 residues long. The V gene's germline CDR1 is SQVTM and CDR2 ANQGSEA. Trimming cost V 8 bases and J 6 bases; bases outside gene matches: 10. Full variable domain (outside the CDR3, taken from reference TRBV29-1 and TRBJ1-2): SAVISQKPSRDICQRGTSLTIQCQVDSQVTMMFWYRQQPGQSLTLIATANQGSEATYESGFVIDKFPISRPNLTFSTLTVSNMSPEDSSIYLCSSGSGQGDGYTFGSGTRLTVV.

The chain employs TRBV9 and TRBJ2-7; 7 nucleotides agree with TRBD1. J gave up 7 bases and V 4 bases, and 14 bases lay outside the gene matches. The CDR3 consists of 15 residues. Germline CDR1 is SGDLS and CDR2 is YYNGEE. CDR3 region: CASSPSGTVLGEQYF. The CDR3 DNA reads TGTGCCAGCAGCCCGTCCGGGACAGTTTTGGGGGAGCAGTACTTC. Based on the CDR3 plus reference TRBV9 and TRBJ2-7, the full variable domain is DSGVTQTPKHLITATGQRVTLRCSPRSGDLSVYWYQQSLDQGLQFLIQYYNGEERAKGNILERFSAQQFPDLHSELNLSSLELGDSALYFCASSPSGTVLGEQYFGPGTRLTVT.

V and J are TRBV29-1 and TRBJ2-6, with TRBD2 as a possible D gene (6 bases). V was shortened by 3 bases and J by 0 bases, with 12 bases between the two germline ends. CDR3 length: 16 amino acids. Looked up from germline, CDR1 is SQVTM and CDR2 is ANQGSEA. The CDR3 spells CSVEEGAYSGANVLTF. Here the CDR3 DNA reads TGCAGCGTTGAGGAGGGAGCCTACTCTGGGGCCAACGTCCTGACTTTC. The variable domain in full, with the rest retrieved from reference TRBV29-1 and TRBJ2-6, is SAVISQKPSRDICQRGTSLTIQCQVDSQVTMMFWYRQQPGQSLTLIATANQGSEATYESGFVIDKFPISRPNLTFSTLTVSNMSPEDSSIYLCSVEEGAYSGANVLTFGAGSRLTVL.

The chain is built from TRBV4-1 and TRBJ1-2; the D is unclear. V was pared by 3 bases and J by 3 bases, with 8 bases between. This CDR3 comprises 13 residues. CDR1 MGHRA and CDR2 YSYEKL come from the germline V gene. Here the CDR3 DNA reads TGCGCCAGCAGCCATTCAGGCGACTATGGCTACACCTTC. Amino acids: CASSHSGDYGYTF.

The V and J genes are TRBV28 and TRBJ1-1, with TRBD1 as a possible D gene (6 bases). V gave up 6 bases and J gave up 1 base, with 12 bases separating them. The CDR3 runs to 14 residues. Per the germline V gene, CDR1 is MDHEN and CDR2 is SYDVKM. As DNA, the CDR3 is TGTGCCAGCAGAACCGGGACAACGAACACTGAAGCTTTCTTT. It translates to CASRTGTTNTEAFF.

The chain combines TRBV7-9 with TRBJ2-7, with 14 bases lining up with TRBD2. Germline V gene data show CDR1 as SEHNR and CDR2 as FQNEAQ (reference sequence). CDR3 size: 14 residues. V was pared by 4 bases and J by 9 bases, with 5 bases of the junction left unmatched. This chain's CDR3 is CASSSTSGRAAQYF. The CDR3 region has the DNA TGTGCCAGCAGCTCGACTAGCGGGAGGGCCGCGCAGTACTTC.

The DNA for the CDR3 is TGTGCCAGCAGCTTAGGGGGGCTGGCTGGGGAGCTGTTTTTT. The encoded protein is CASSLGGLAGELFF. The chain uses TRBV7-2 and TRBJ2-2, with a weak D call TRBD1 (6 bases). V shed 1 base and J shed 8 bases, with 11 bases lying between them. The CDR3 spans 14 residues. Germline loops: CDR1 SGHTA, CDR2 FQGNSA.

The chain joins TRBV5-6 to TRBJ2-7, with TRBD2 matching 9 bases. In germline, CDR1 is SGHDT, CDR2 YYEEEE. V shed 3 bases and J 2 bases; nucleotides not matched to a gene: 6. The CDR3 runs 15 residues. CDR3 sequence reads: CASSSAAGGPYEQYF. The CDR3 bases are TGTGCCAGCAGCTCCGCCGCGGGAGGGCCCTACGAGCAGTACTTC.

Only one count was recorded for this clone. V usage is TRBV7-9 and J usage is TRBJ1-2, with no clear D. V gave up 3 bases and J gave up 7 bases, with 12 bases separating them. The CDR3 is 13 amino acids. Germline V gene data show CDR1 as SEHNR and CDR2 as FQNEAQ (reference sequence). The CDR3 region has the DNA TGTGCCAGCAGCTTTGAGGGCCTCGGTGGCTACACCTTC. The encoded protein is CASSFEGLGGYTF.

The chain carries TRBV10-1 and TRBJ2-1; TRBD1 agrees at 7 bases. Germline values: CDR1 WNHNN, CDR2 SYGVQD (reference sequence). V was clipped by 8 bases and J by 7 bases; unmatched bases: 8. The CDR3 sequence is 13 residues long. CDR3 sequence (DNA): TGCGCCAGCCAGTCAGGGGGTCAGAATGAGCAGTTCTTC. The encoded protein is CASQSGGQNEQFF.

The chain combines TRBV7-2 with TRBJ1-1; D gene ambiguous. CDR3 length: 12 amino acids. Germline V lookup: CDR1 SGHTA, CDR2 FQGNSA. V lost 3 bases, J lost 10 bases, and 12 bases lay in between. The DNA of the CDR3 is TGTGCCAGCAGCTTGAGTGGCGACACAGCTTTCTTT. Protein product: CASSLSGDTAFF.

The chain is built from TRBV29-1 and TRBJ1-2; possibly TRBD1 for D (5 bases). Germline values: CDR1 SQVTM, CDR2 ANQGSEA. The CDR3 totals 11 residues. The V end was cut by 4 bases, the J end by 3 bases, with 6 bases between. DNA of the CDR3: TGCAGCGTTGTACAGGACTATGGCTACACCTTC. Translating gives CSVVQDYGYTF.

The chain is built from TRBV7-9 and TRBJ2-7; 9 positions agree with TRBD1. The CDR3 totals 14 residues. Germline-derived CDR1 and CDR2 are SEHNR and FQNEAQ (reference sequence). The ends lost 8 bases at V and 1 base at J; junction bases unmatched: 6. The CDR3 spells CASGRTGASYEQYF. Written as DNA, the CDR3 is TGTGCCAGCGGAAGGACAGGGGCATCCTACGAGCAGTACTTC.

The V and J genes are TRBV19 and TRBJ2-5, with TRBD1 as a possible D gene (6 bases). The CDR3 loop spans 12 amino acids. V was trimmed by 4 bases and J by 7 bases, leaving 10 bases between them. Germline-derived CDR1 and CDR2 are LNHDA and SQIVND (reference sequence). The CDR3 nucleotides are TGTGCCAGTAGTACAGGGGACGGGACCCAGTACTTC. Residues: CASSTGDGTQYF.

The chain uses TRBV4-1 and TRBJ2-5; 7 bases are shared with TRBD2. This CDR3 spans 15 amino acids. V lost 2 bases, J lost 3 bases, and 6 bases stayed unmatched. Germline assignment: CDR1 MGHRA and CDR2 YSYEKL. The CDR3 bases are TGCGCCAGCAGCCAACTTGGACTAGGGGAAGAGACCCAGTACTTC. It encodes CASSQLGLGEETQYF.

The chain joins TRBV7-3 to TRBJ2-2; perhaps TRBD2 as D (7 bases). The CDR3 is 16 residues long. From germline, CDR1 is SGHTA and CDR2 FQGTGA. Trimming took off 2 bases at V and 6 bases at J, with 16 bases between the two ends. DNA for the CDR3: TGTGCCAGCAGCTTATCGGGGGGCGAGGTATCCGGGGAGCTGTTTTTT. Translating gives CASSLSGGEVSGELFF.

This clone appeared a few times. This rearrangement joins TRBV25-1 to TRBJ1-5; TRBD1 agrees at 10 bases. CDR3 length equals 15 residues. Germline V gene lookup returns CDR1 MGHDK and CDR2 SYGVNS. The J segment lost 4 bases and the V segment lost 3 bases, leaving 3 bases of the junction unmatched. This chain's CDR3 is CASSEPGQGNQPQHF. For the CDR3, the DNA is TGTGCCAGCAGTGAGCCGGGACAGGGGAATCAGCCCCAGCATTTT.

This sequence joins TRBV5-4 and TRBJ2-7; 9 bases align to TRBD2. The CDR3 totals 15 residues. After removal of 4 bases from V and 5 bases from J, the junction contained 10 bases not matched to a gene. Per germline, CDR1 SGHNT and CDR2 YYREEE (reference sequence). The CDR3 bases are TGTGCCAGCAGCCGGGTGGGCGGGAGGGCCAACGAGCAGTACTTC. It yields the protein CASSRVGGRANEQYF.

J is TRBJ2-3 and V is TRBV9, with 10 bases matching TRBD1. The germline gives CDR1 SGDLS, CDR2 YYNGEE. This CDR3 comprises 18 residues. The trim removed 0 bases at V and 0 bases at J, leaving 7 bases unmatched. The CDR3 sequence is CASSVAGQGIHSTDTQYF. CDR3 DNA sequence: TGTGCCAGCAGCGTAGCGGGACAGGGGATCCATAGCACAGATACGCAGTATTTT.

The rearrangement links TRBV28 to TRBJ1-1; 7 bases match TRBD1. Germline CDR1 and CDR2: MDHEN and SYDVKM. V shed 1 base and J 0 bases; nucleotides not matched to a gene: 5. This CDR3 has 16 amino acids. The CDR3 region is CASSLSTGYMNTEAFF. CDR3 DNA sequence: TGTGCCAGCAGTTTATCGACAGGGTACATGAACACTGAAGCTTTCTTT.